This note documents a single TCR beta chain sequence. Its antigen is currently not known. There are no base qualities to consult, and no much larger clone falls within one base. Reading the germline V gene (reference sequence) gives CDR1 LGHDT and CDR2 YNNKEL. Spanning cysteine to phenylalanine, the CDR3 consists of 12 amino acids. Only CDR3 DNA remains: 36 bases, in frame from the first base. V is pared back by 3 bases and J by 9 bases, with 9 bases lying between the germline termini. This entry comes from a study of blood T cell repertoires in COVID-19 (dated by TCRdb to 2020 to 2021). General notes on the study: The collaborator samples originated in the United States, Italy and Spain and spanned the acute and convalescent phases of COVID-19. The material from the prospective study consisted of cDNA or gDNA derived from T cells, B-cell-depleted T cells, or PBMCs. Deeply sampled blood TCRbeta repertoires from subjects exposed to, actively infected with, or recovered from COVID-19 were included in the dataset. A freely available public database, intended as a resource for researchers studying the immune response to SARS-CoV-2, is where the repertoires were released. Samples were obtained from the ongoing ImmuneRACE study (first 160 participants) and from about 1,300 subjects provided by 6 global collaborators. A de-identified subject ID, COVID-19 status, age in years and sex were almost always included in the sample metadata. Where available, HLA class I and class II types were taken from metadata supplied by the sample provider and were not determined by assay-based typing.

Whole blood was collected in K2EDTA tubes by collaborating institutions according to the institutions' own protocols. For TCRbeta analysis, collaborators shipped samples as frozen whole blood, isolated PBMCs, or DNA extracted from either of those sample types. The immunoSEQ Assay, a bias-controlled multiplex PCR, was used to amplify TCRbeta CDR3 regions from genomic DNA. The paper's data handling went like this. Within the assay, amplification of reference gene primers was used to estimate how many nucleated cells each sample contained. Sequence reads were collapsed and filtered to measure the absolute abundance of every unique TCRbeta CDR3 rearrangement. Productive Simpson clonality was computed per sample as the square root of Simpson's diversity index over productive rearrangements. TCRdb obtained this table from immuneACCESS and retained in-frame rearrangements with V and J assigned. These tables miss some clones; where compared with another copy, unresolved V genes account for less than half of the shortfall, and the remainder is unexplained. The DNA was the basis for D and trimming; V, J and clone size are from that table. This sample comprises about 150,000 clones, around 89% of them detected only once. The ten most abundant clones make up under 3% of the sample.

What the research found in general, with its limitations: The quantity of clinical and demographic metadata differed by source and by participant and was supplied without curation.

The source of this sequence is a man between 60 and 70 years old with active or convalescent COVID-19. The sequenced sample consisted of peripheral blood. The V and J genes are TRBV3-1 (or the pseudogene TRBV3-2) and TRBJ2-1, and possibly TRBD2, on 5 matching bases. The bases read TGTGCCAGCAGCCACCGCGGGCTTGAGCAGTTCTTC. Its protein product is CASSHRGLEQFF.